Listed here are 18 T cell receptor beta chains from one sample, sequenced in a study of brain T cells in children with intractable seizures. TCRdb keeps only in-frame clones here, not all; method: immunoSEQ multiplex PCR. The sample contains around 340,000 clones, over 90% of which appear only once. The time point here: blood from clinic visit 5 months post-surgery; TSC patient then seizure free. The source material was peripheral blood, sampled 4 to 5 months after surgery. The receptors originated from a boy younger than two with tuberous sclerosis and intractable seizures.

The rearrangement joins TRBV27 to TRBJ1-2, with D possibly TRBD1 on 5 matching bases. The CDR3 contains 13 residues. The germline V gene encodes CDR1 MNHEY and CDR2 SMNVEV (reference sequence). Trimming removed 3 bases from V and 9 bases from J, with 14 bases in between. CDR3 amino acids: CASSFYDRGRYTF. The CDR3 DNA reads TGTGCCAGCAGTTTTTACGACCGGGGCCGCTACACCTTC.

The gene calls are TRBV7-9 and TRBJ1-2; D ambiguous. CDR1 is SEHNR, CDR2 FQNEAQ, per germline (reference sequence). This CDR3 contains 11 residues. The ends were cut back, 5 bases at V and 8 bases at J, with 9 bases in the middle. Here the CDR3 reads CASSAPRGYTF. CDR3 bases: TGTGCCAGCAGCGCGCCGAGAGGCTACACCTTC.

The chain links TRBV12-5 to TRBJ1-5; maybe TRBD1 (5 bases). The CDR3 covers 15 residues. Germline loops: CDR1 LGHNT, CDR2 FRNRAP. The V gene lost 0 bases and the J gene lost 5 bases, with 11 bases spanning the gap. DNA of the CDR3: TGTGCTAGTGGTTTGGTAGGTGTCAGGGATCAGCCCCAGCATTTT. It specifies CASGLVGVRDQPQHF.

The rearrangement joins TRBV29-1 to TRBJ1-2; no reliable D call. This CDR3 is built from 10 residues. Germline loops: CDR1 SQVTM, CDR2 ANQGSEA. The V end lost 8 bases, the J end lost 7 bases, and 11 bases lay between the germline ends. The DNA for the CDR3 is TGCAGCTCAGGTGAAGGTGGCTACACCTTC. Its translation: CSSGEGGYTF.

V gene TRBV6-5 combines with J gene TRBJ1-2, with D uncertain. Germline V gives CDR1 MNHEY, CDR2 SVGAGI. V lost 8 bases, J lost 4 bases, and 14 bases lay in between. CDR3 length equals 13 residues. This chain's CDR3 is CASFPTDGYGYTF. The DNA for the CDR3 is TGTGCCAGCTTCCCAACAGACGGCTATGGCTACACCTTC.

CDR3 protein: CASSLTGNTGNTIYF. Written as DNA, the CDR3 is TGTGCCAGCAGCTTAACAGGGAACACTGGAAACACCATATATTTT. The chain joins TRBV11-3 to TRBJ1-3; D possibly corresponds to TRBD1 (6 bases). There are 15 residues in the CDR3. Between the trimmed V and J ends, which lost 2 bases and 2 bases, there was a span of 10 bases. CDR1 is SGHNT and CDR2 is YENEEA in the germline V gene.

This clone has just one count. This sequence joins TRBV25-1 and TRBJ1-1, with 11 nucleotides matching TRBD1. CDR3 length: 14 amino acids. Germline CDR1 and CDR2: MGHDK and SYGVNS. V gave up 8 bases and J gave up 5 bases; unmatched junction bases: 7. The CDR3 DNA sequence: TGTGCCAGCGAAGGACAGGGGGCTCAGACTGAAGCTTTCTTT. It translates to CASEGQGAQTEAFF. Drawing the rest from reference TRBV25-1 and TRBJ1-1, the complete variable domain is EADIYQTPRYLVIGTGKKITLECSQTMGHDKMYWYQQDPGMELHLIHYSYGVNSTEKGDLSSESTVSRIRTEHFPLTLESARPSHTSQYLCASEGQGAQTEAFFGQGTRLTVV.

The count of this clone is one. The chain is built from TRBV7-2 and TRBJ2-1, with 12 nucleotides matching TRBD2. Germline values: CDR1 SGHTA, CDR2 FQGNSA. The junction had 6 bases not matched to a gene; V was cut back by 5 bases and J by 7 bases. CDR3 size: 15 residues. The CDR3 reads CASSPSGRASNEQFF. CDR3 coding DNA: TGTGCCAGCAGCCCTAGCGGGAGGGCCTCAAATGAGCAGTTCTTC. The variable domain in full, completed from reference TRBV7-2 and TRBJ2-1, reads GAGVSQSPSNKVTEKGKDVELRCDPISGHTALYWYRQSLGQGLEFLIYFQGNSAPDKSGLPSDRFSAERTGGSVSTLTIQRTQQEDSAVYLCASSPSGRASNEQFFGPGTRLTVL.

This sequence joins TRBV7-9 and TRBJ2-5; no firm D call. The CDR3 loop spans 12 amino acids. Trimming stripped 6 bases from V and 4 bases from J, with 9 bases between. Germline V gene data show CDR1 as SEHNR and CDR2 as FQNEAQ (reference sequence). In DNA form, the CDR3 reads TGTGCCAGCAGGTCTATAGGAGAGACCCAGTACTTC. It translates to CASRSIGETQYF. The full variable domain, rest sourced from reference TRBV7-9 and TRBJ2-5, is DTGVSQNPRHKITKRGQNVTFRCDPISEHNRLYWYRQTLGQGPEFLTYFQNEAQLEKSRLLSDRFSAERPKGSFSTLEIQRTEQGDSAMYLCASRSIGETQYFGPGTRLLVL.

The V call is TRBV19, the J call TRBJ2-3; the D is unclear. V lost 5 bases to trimming and J lost 0 bases, with 3 bases between them. Germline loops: CDR1 LNHDA, CDR2 SQIVND (reference sequence). This CDR3 is built from 12 residues. The CDR3, as DNA: TGTGCCAGTAGTTTTAGCACAGATACGCAGTATTTT. Amino acid sequence: CASSFSTDTQYF. The complete variable domain, with remaining parts taken from reference TRBV19 and TRBJ2-3, reads DGGITQSPKYLFRKEGQNVTLSCEQNLNHDAMYWYRQDPGQGLRLIYYSQIVNDFQKGDIAEGYSVSREKKESFPLTVTSAQKNPTAFYLCASSFSTDTQYFGPGTRLTVL.

The rearrangement uses TRBV6-6 and TRBJ2-1; 9 bases agree with TRBD2. The CDR3 is made up of 16 amino acids. Per the germline V gene, CDR1 is MNHNY and CDR2 is SVGAGI (reference sequence). The junction had 15 bases not matched to a gene; V was cut back by 6 bases and J by 9 bases. CDR3 nucleotides: TGTGCCAGCAGGACAGGGATTAGCGGGAGTTTCAGTGAGCAGTTCTTC. It is translated as CASRTGISGSFSEQFF.

This chain connects TRBV7-8 to TRBJ2-7; D may be TRBD1 (6 bases). CDR1 and CDR2 from the germline V gene are SGHVS and FQNEAQ. Trimming left V 1 base short and J 4 bases short, with 17 bases between. The CDR3 contains 16 residues. CDR3 amino acids: CASSLEGTPGEYEQYF. CDR3 bases: TGTGCCAGCAGCTTAGAGGGGACCCCAGGGGAATACGAGCAGTACTTC.

This rearrangement joins TRBV4-2 to TRBJ2-5; D possibly uses TRBD1 or TRBD2 (5 bases each). CDR1 and CDR2 from the germline V gene are LGHNA and YNFKEQ. V was trimmed by 3 bases and J by 5 bases, leaving 16 bases between them. CDR3 length: 15 amino acids. DNA for the CDR3: TGTGCCAGCAGCCAGACACGCGGAGAGGGGGAGACCCAGTACTTC. Translating gives CASSQTRGEGETQYF.

The chain combines TRBV7-6 with TRBJ1-3; D is perhaps TRBD1 (5 bases). V was shortened by 6 bases and J by 0 bases, with 15 bases between the two germline ends. CDR1 SGHVS and CDR2 FNYEAQ come from the germline V gene. The CDR3 extends over 16 amino acids. The CDR3 is CASSRIQGLSGNTIYF. The DNA of the CDR3 is TGTGCCAGCAGTCGCATTCAGGGTCTCTCTGGAAACACCATATATTTT.

The chain recombines TRBV3-1 (or the pseudogene TRBV3-2) with TRBJ1-2, with D perhaps TRBD1 (5 bases). The germline V gene encodes CDR1 LGHDT and CDR2 YNNKEL (reference sequence). The CDR3 loop spans 15 amino acids. V was trimmed by 3 bases and J by 4 bases, leaving 15 bases between them. The CDR3 here is CASSQGMQGGYGYTF. The CDR3, as DNA: TGTGCCAGCAGCCAGGGGATGCAGGGAGGCTATGGCTACACCTTC.

V usage is TRBV30 and J usage is TRBJ1-6; D is perhaps TRBD1 (5 bases). The V end was cut by 8 bases, the J end by 8 bases, with 16 bases between. Germline CDR1 is GTSNPN and CDR2 is SVGIG (reference sequence). The CDR3 totals 13 residues. The CDR3 region is CALGDRSDSPLHF. Written as DNA, the CDR3 is TGTGCCCTAGGGGACCGAAGCGATTCACCCCTCCACTTT.

This clone was seen more than once but under ten times. The V gene is TRBV27, the J gene TRBJ2-7; TRBD2 is a possible D gene (5 bases). Deletions cut 4 bases from V and 5 bases from J, with 21 bases between. In germline, CDR1 is MNHEY, CDR2 SMNVEV (reference sequence). CDR3 length equals 16 residues. The CDR3 is CASSSNTGKGDHEQYF. CDR3 coding DNA: TGTGCCAGCAGTTCAAACACGGGGAAGGGAGACCACGAGCAGTACTTC.

This clone has a single count. The J gene is TRBJ2-7, the V gene TRBV15; 10 bases map to TRBD1. Trimming at V came to 0 bases and at J to 1 base, leaving 12 bases not matched to a gene. The CDR3 sequence is 19 residues long. From germline, CDR1 is LNHNV and CDR2 YYDKDF (reference sequence). CDR3 sequence (DNA): TGTGCCACCAGCAGAGATCTCGACAGGGGGCGCATACTGTCCTACGAGCAGTACTTC. This sequence encodes CATSRDLDRGRILSYEQYF.